This is a list of T cell receptor beta chains from one sample in a study of blood T cell repertoires in COVID-19. Data came from immunoSEQ multiplex PCR; TCRdb stores just in-frame clones and leaves some out. The sample carries 300,000 or so clones, around 86% recorded once. The sequenced sample consisted of PBMCs or T cells enriched from blood (not recorded which). The receptors were sampled from a woman between 18 and 29 years old who had recovered from COVID-19. Both conserved end residues are part of each CDR3. D genes are given only for firm matches. Clone sizes are given selectively: once, few, many, or a class where the clone is expanded.

abundance: -; j_gene: TRBJ1-4; d_gene: TRBD1; v_gene: TRBV28; CDR3aa: CASSPPGQGTAGEKLFF; CDR3nt: TGTGCCAGCAGTCCTCCGGGACAGGGCACGGCGGGTGAAAAACTGTTTTTT
abundance: -; j_gene: TRBJ1-2; d_gene: -; v_gene: TRBV6-5; CDR3aa: CASTAQGYGYTF; CDR3nt: TGTGCCAGCACAGCACAGGGATATGGCTACACCTTC
abundance: -; j_gene: TRBJ2-2; d_gene: -; v_gene: TRBV4-1; CDR3aa: CASSPTSGQARRNTGELFF; CDR3nt: TGCGCCAGCAGCCCTACTTCAGGGCAAGCGCGGAGGAACACCGGGGAGCTGTTTTTT
abundance: -; j_gene: TRBJ1-2; d_gene: TRBD1; v_gene: TRBV24-1; CDR3aa: CATADRVGYTF; CDR3nt: TGTGCCACCGCCGACAGGGTTGGCTACACCTTC
abundance: -; j_gene: TRBJ1-5; d_gene: -; v_gene: TRBV9; CDR3aa: CASRDFASGQPQHF; CDR3nt: TGTGCCAGCAGGGACTTTGCTAGTGGTCAGCCCCAGCATTTT
abundance: -; j_gene: TRBJ2-3; d_gene: TRBD1; v_gene: TRBV13; CDR3aa: CASSSGQGTVTQYF; CDR3nt: TGTGCCAGCAGCTCTGGACAGGGCACGGTTACGCAGTATTTT
abundance: -; j_gene: TRBJ1-6; d_gene: TRBD1; v_gene: TRBV7-8; CDR3aa: CASSPEGQGGSPLHF; CDR3nt: TGTGCCAGCAGCCCAGAGGGACAGGGCGGTTCACCCCTCCACTTT
abundance: -; j_gene: TRBJ1-1; d_gene: -; v_gene: TRBV4-1; CDR3aa: CASSQTAGNTEAFF; CDR3nt: TGCGCCAGCAGCCAAACGGCGGGGAACACTGAAGCTTTCTTT
abundance: -; j_gene: TRBJ1-2; d_gene: -; v_gene: TRBV12-3/TRBV12-4; CDR3aa: CASSSARQDGYTF; CDR3nt: TGTGCCAGCAGTTCAGCCCGACAGGATGGCTACACCTTC
abundance: -; j_gene: TRBJ2-5; d_gene: -; v_gene: TRBV29-1; CDR3aa: CSVATVVTPGEETQYF; CDR3nt: TGCAGCGTTGCTACCGTAGTCACCCCCGGGGAGGAGACCCAGTACTTC
abundance: -; j_gene: TRBJ2-5; d_gene: -; v_gene: TRBV27; CDR3aa: CASSLSRYQVPTKETQYF; CDR3nt: TGTGCCAGCAGTTTATCCCGGTACCAGGTCCCTACCAAAGAGACCCAGTACTTC
abundance: -; j_gene: TRBJ1-4; d_gene: -; v_gene: TRBV30; CDR3aa: CAWSVLGLGGEKLFF; CDR3nt: TGTGCCTGGAGTGTATTAGGACTCGGCGGTGAAAAACTGTTTTTT
abundance: once; j_gene: TRBJ2-5; d_gene: TRBD2; v_gene: TRBV7-9; CDR3aa: CASTPGAKRGDQETQYF; CDR3nt: TGTGCCAGCACCCCTGGGGCGAAGCGGGGGGACCAAGAGACCCAGTACTTC
abundance: -; j_gene: TRBJ1-6; d_gene: -; v_gene: TRBV7-2; CDR3aa: CASSPYGQGQHSPLHF; CDR3nt: TGTGCCAGCAGCCCTTACGGGCAGGGTCAGCATTCACCCCTCCACTTT
abundance: -; j_gene: TRBJ2-1; d_gene: -; v_gene: TRBV5-1; CDR3aa: CASSFVYRSGNEQFF; CDR3nt: TGCGCCAGCAGCTTTGTGTATAGGAGCGGGAATGAGCAGTTCTTC
abundance: medium-sized; j_gene: TRBJ1-1; d_gene: -; v_gene: TRBV28; CDR3aa: CASSLGLSNTEAFF; CDR3nt: TGTGCCAGCAGCCTTGGACTCTCGAACACTGAAGCTTTCTTT
abundance: -; j_gene: TRBJ2-5; d_gene: TRBD2; v_gene: TRBV11-2; CDR3aa: CASSYLAAGGAQYF; CDR3nt: TGTGCCAGCAGCTACCTAGCGGCGGGCGGGGCCCAGTACTTC
abundance: -; j_gene: TRBJ1-1; d_gene: -; v_gene: TRBV9; CDR3aa: CASSQGGRNTEAFF; CDR3nt: TGTGCCAGCAGCCAAGGGGGTAGGAACACTGAAGCTTTCTTT
abundance: -; j_gene: TRBJ1-6; d_gene: TRBD1; v_gene: TRBV30; CDR3aa: CAWTRQGASTYNSPLHF; CDR3nt: TGTGCCTGGACCCGACAGGGGGCCAGCACCTATAATTCACCCCTCCACTTT
abundance: -; j_gene: TRBJ2-5; d_gene: -; v_gene: TRBV5-8; CDR3aa: CASSLGGPGETQYF; CDR3nt: TGTGCCAGCAGCTTGGGGGGGCCCGGGGAGACCCAGTACTTC
abundance: -; j_gene: TRBJ2-3; d_gene: TRBD2; v_gene: TRBV6-5; CDR3aa: CASRRTSGGTDTQYF; CDR3nt: TGTGCCAGCAGGCGGACTAGCGGGGGTACAGATACGCAGTATTTT
abundance: -; j_gene: TRBJ2-1; d_gene: TRBD2; v_gene: TRBV19; CDR3aa: CASSKDGTTLVNEQFF; CDR3nt: TGTGCCAGTAGCAAGGATGGGACTACCCTAGTCAATGAGCAGTTCTTC
abundance: -; j_gene: TRBJ2-7; d_gene: TRBD1; v_gene: TRBV5-1; CDR3aa: CASSLGQGAVYEQYF; CDR3nt: TGCGCCAGCAGCTTGGGACAGGGTGCTGTGTACGAGCAGTACTTC
abundance: -; j_gene: TRBJ2-7; d_gene: TRBD1; v_gene: TRBV7-3; CDR3aa: CASSSWDRADEQYF; CDR3nt: TGTGCCAGCAGCTCTTGGGACAGGGCCGACGAGCAGTACTTC
abundance: -; j_gene: TRBJ1-2; d_gene: TRBD1; v_gene: TRBV5-4; CDR3aa: CASSIIGQGGGYTF; CDR3nt: TGTGCCAGCAGCATTATCGGACAGGGAGGCGGCTACACCTTC
abundance: -; j_gene: TRBJ1-1; d_gene: TRBD1; v_gene: TRBV5-1; CDR3aa: CASSDIAGQGLGNTEAFF; CDR3nt: TGCGCCAGCAGCGATATCGCGGGACAGGGTTTGGGGAACACTGAAGCTTTCTTT
abundance: -; j_gene: TRBJ2-7; d_gene: -; v_gene: TRBV3-1/TRBV3-2; CDR3aa: CASSQSVADGAYEQYF; CDR3nt: TGTGCCAGCAGCCAGTCAGTCGCCGACGGAGCCTACGAGCAGTACTTC
abundance: -; j_gene: TRBJ2-7; d_gene: -; v_gene: TRBV6-5; CDR3aa: CASSYSGGDYEQYF; CDR3nt: TGTGCCAGCAGTTACTCGGGGGGAGATTACGAGCAGTACTTC
abundance: -; j_gene: TRBJ2-3; d_gene: TRBD2; v_gene: TRBV19; CDR3aa: CASSIGRGVVDTQYF; CDR3nt: TGTGCCAGTAGTATCGGGCGGGGGGTTGTAGATACGCAGTATTTT
abundance: -; j_gene: TRBJ2-7; d_gene: -; v_gene: TRBV3-1/TRBV3-2; CDR3aa: CASSQDHSYEQYF; CDR3nt: TGTGCCAGCAGCCAAGATCACTCCTACGAGCAGTACTTC
abundance: -; j_gene: TRBJ1-1; d_gene: -; v_gene: TRBV7-9; CDR3aa: CASSLRGAEAFF; CDR3nt: TGTGCCAGCAGCTTGCGAGGAGCTGAAGCTTTCTTT